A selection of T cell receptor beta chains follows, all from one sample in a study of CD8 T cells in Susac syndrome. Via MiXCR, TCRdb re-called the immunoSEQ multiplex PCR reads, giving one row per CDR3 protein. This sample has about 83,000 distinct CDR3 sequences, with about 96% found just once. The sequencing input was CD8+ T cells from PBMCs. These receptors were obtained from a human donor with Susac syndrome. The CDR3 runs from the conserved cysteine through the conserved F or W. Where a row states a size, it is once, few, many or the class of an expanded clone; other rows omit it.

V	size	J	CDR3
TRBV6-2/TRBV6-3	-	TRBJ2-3	CASSSEGLAGDTDTQYF
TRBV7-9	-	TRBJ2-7	CASSSGTGVDEQYF
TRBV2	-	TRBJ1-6	CATGGAPLHF
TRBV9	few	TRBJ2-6	CASSSGAGANVLTF
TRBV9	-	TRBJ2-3	CASSEGVDTQYF
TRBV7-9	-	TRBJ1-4	CASVGQGDEKLFF
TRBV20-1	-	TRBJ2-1	CSASSGRGSYNEQFF
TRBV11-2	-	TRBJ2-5	CASSWTSALQETQYF
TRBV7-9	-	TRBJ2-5	CASSSGDRGQTQYF
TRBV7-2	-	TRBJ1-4	CASSLEGTSNEKLFF
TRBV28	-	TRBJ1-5	CASSRQGARGNQPQHF
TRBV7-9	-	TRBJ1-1	CASSPNTRFPEAFF
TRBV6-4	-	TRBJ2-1	CASSDSAGGPNEQFF
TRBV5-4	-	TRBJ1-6	CASSTYRDLGALHF
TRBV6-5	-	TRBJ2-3	CASSYESSGSTDTQYF
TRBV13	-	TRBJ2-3	CASSPGTSGGPTDTQYF
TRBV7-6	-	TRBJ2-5	CASSPTMETQYF
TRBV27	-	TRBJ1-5	CASSYRLGSNQPQHF
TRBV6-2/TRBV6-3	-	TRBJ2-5	CASSNLTLLPAETQYF
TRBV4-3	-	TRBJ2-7	CASSQTRDSSYEQYF
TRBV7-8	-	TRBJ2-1	CASSSGTLDNEQFF
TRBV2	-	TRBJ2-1	CASSPPDRQFF
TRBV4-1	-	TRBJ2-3	CASSSSGGLTDTQYF
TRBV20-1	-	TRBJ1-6	CSARPGQPNSPLHF
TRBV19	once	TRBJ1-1	CASSSGLTTEAFF
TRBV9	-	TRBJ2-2	CASSVGNTGELFF
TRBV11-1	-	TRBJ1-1	CASSLATPNTEAFF